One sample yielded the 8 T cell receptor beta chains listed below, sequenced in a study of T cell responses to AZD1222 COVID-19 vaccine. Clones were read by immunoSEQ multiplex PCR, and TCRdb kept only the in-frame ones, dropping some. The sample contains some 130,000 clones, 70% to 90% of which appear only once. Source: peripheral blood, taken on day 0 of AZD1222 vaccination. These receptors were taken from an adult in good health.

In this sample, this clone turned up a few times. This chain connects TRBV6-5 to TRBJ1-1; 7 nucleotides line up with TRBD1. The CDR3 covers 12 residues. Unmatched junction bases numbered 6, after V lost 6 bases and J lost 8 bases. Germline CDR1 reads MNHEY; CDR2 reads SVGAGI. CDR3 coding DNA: TGTGCCAGCAGGACTACAGGGGTAGAAGCTTTCTTT. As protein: CASRTTGVEAFF.

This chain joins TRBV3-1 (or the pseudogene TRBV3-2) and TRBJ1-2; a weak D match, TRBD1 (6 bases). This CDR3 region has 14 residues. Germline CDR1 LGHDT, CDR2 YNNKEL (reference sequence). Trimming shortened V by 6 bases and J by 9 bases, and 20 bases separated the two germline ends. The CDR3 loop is CASRPTGTGESYTF. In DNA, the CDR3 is TGTGCCAGCAGACCTACAGGGACGGGCGAAAGCTACACCTTC.

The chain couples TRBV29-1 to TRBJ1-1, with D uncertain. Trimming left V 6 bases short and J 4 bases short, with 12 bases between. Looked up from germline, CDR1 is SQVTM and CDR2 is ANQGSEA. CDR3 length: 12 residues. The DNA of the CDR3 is TGCAGCGTGCAGACTGCAGCCACTGAAGCTTTCTTT. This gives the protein CSVQTAATEAFF.

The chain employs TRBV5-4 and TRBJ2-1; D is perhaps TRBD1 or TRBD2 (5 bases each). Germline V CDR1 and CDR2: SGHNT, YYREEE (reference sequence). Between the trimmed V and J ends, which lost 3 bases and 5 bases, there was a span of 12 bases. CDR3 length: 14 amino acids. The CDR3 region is CASSWGKGNNEQFF. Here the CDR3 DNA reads TGTGCCAGCAGCTGGGGGAAGGGCAACAATGAGCAGTTCTTC.

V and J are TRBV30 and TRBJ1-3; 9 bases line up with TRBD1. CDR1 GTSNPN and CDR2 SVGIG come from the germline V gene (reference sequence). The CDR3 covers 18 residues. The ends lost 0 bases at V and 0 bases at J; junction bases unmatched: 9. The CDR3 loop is CAWSVRGTGPTSGNTIYF. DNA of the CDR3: TGTGCCTGGAGTGTACGAGGGACAGGGCCAACCTCTGGAAACACCATATATTTT.

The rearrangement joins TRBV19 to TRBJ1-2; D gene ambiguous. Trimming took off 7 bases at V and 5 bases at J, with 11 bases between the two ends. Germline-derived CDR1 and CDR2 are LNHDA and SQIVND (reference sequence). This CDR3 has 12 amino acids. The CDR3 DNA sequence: TGTGCCAGTACCGTAGGGTCTTATGGCTACACCTTC. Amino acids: CASTVGSYGYTF.

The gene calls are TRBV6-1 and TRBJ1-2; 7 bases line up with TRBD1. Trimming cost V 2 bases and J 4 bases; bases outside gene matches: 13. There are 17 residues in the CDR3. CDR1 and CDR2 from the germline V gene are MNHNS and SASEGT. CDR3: CASSERGIGQGGYGYTF. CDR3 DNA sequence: TGTGCCAGCAGTGAAAGAGGGATAGGGCAGGGGGGCTATGGCTACACCTTC.

Here the CDR3 reads CASSLEGSDRGFYNEQFF. DNA of the CDR3: TGTGCCAGCAGCTTAGAAGGGTCGGACAGGGGTTTCTACAATGAGCAGTTCTTC. V is TRBV7-9 and J is TRBJ2-1, with TRBD1 matching 9 bases. J gave up 3 bases and V 1 base, and 10 bases lay outside the gene matches. The CDR3 spans 18 residues. Germline CDR1 SEHNR, CDR2 FQNEAQ (reference sequence).